Below, 2 T cell receptor beta chains from the same sample are listed, as sequenced in a study of T cells in Graves' hyperthyroidism and ophthalmopathy. It was RNA transcripts that yielded the amplified TCR beta CDR3 regions. The primer set for the first-round RT-PCR of the TCR CDR3 was HTBI. From the multiplex PCR reads, TCRdb called clonotypes with MiXCR, one entry per CDR3 protein. The sample holds 660,000 or so distinct CDR3 sequences; around 21% are singletons and the top ten take roughly a third. The sequencing sample was made of blood. The receptors were sampled from a man aged 30 to 45 with Graves' ophthalmopathy.

This clonotype was observed a handful of times. V and J are TRBV6-1 and TRBJ2-3; D perhaps matches TRBD2 (6 bases). Germline CDR1 reads MNHNS; CDR2 reads SASEGT. V lost 11 bases, J lost 3 bases, and 15 bases lay in between. The CDR3 consists of 13 residues. The CDR3 loop is CAGGTIDTDTQYF. The CDR3 nucleotides read TGTGCCGGGGGGACGATCGATACAGATACGCAGTATTTT.

The table lists this clonotype with many counts. This chain links TRBV7-2 with TRBJ1-1; perhaps TRBD1 as D (6 bases). The CDR3 is 15 residues long. Trimming removed 2 bases from V and 2 bases from J, with 12 bases in between. CDR1 and CDR2 from the germline V gene are SGHTA and FQGNSA. The CDR3 loop is CASSLKAGENTEAFF. CDR3 nucleotides: TGTGCCAGCAGCTTAAAGGCAGGGGAAAACACTGAAGCTTTCTTT. Combining the CDR3 with reference TRBV7-2 and TRBJ1-1 gives the whole variable domain GAGVSQSPSNKVTEKGKDVELRCDPISGHTALYWYRQSLGQGLEFLIYFQGNSAPDKSGLPSDRFSAERTGGSVSTLTIQRTQQEDSAVYLCASSLKAGENTEAFFGQGTRLTVV.